Presented here are 19 T cell receptor beta chains from one specimen sequenced in a study of CD8+ T cells in alopecia areata. Extracted RNA was reverse transcribed into cDNA, the sequencing template. This table comes from immunoSEQ multiplex PCR, and its TCRdb copy is limited to in-frame clones, with some not included. The data contain around 190,000 clones, approximately 53% of them singletons. Sequenced input: CD8+ T cells sorted from blood. The receptors were gathered from a human donor in good health.

This clone was counted a few times. The gene calls are TRBV19 and TRBJ1-2, with D tentatively TRBD1 (5 bases). V gave up 6 bases and J gave up 5 bases, with 19 bases separating them. Germline CDR1 and CDR2: LNHDA and SQIVND (reference sequence). The CDR3 extends over 15 amino acids. CDR3 coding DNA: TGTGCCAGTAGCCCAGTTGGAGCCAGGGATTATGGCTACACCTTC. Translation gives CASSPVGARDYGYTF.

This clone came up a few times. V usage is TRBV4-1 and J usage is TRBJ1-5; D gene uncertain. Germline CDR1 and CDR2: MGHRA and YSYEKL. The CDR3 consists of 15 residues. V shed 0 bases and J shed 0 bases, with 6 bases lying between them. The CDR3 DNA reads as TGCGCCAGCAGCCAAGACAGATCTAGCAATCAGCCCCAGCATTTT. It translates to CASSQDRSSNQPQHF.

The chain is built from TRBV9 and TRBJ2-7, with D possibly being TRBD1 or TRBD2 (5 bases each). V was cut by 0 bases and J by 3 bases, with 16 bases left in between. Germline CDR1 reads SGDLS; CDR2 reads YYNGEE. The CDR3 is 16 amino acids. The CDR3 here is CASSVDPQGGFYEQYF. CDR3 nucleotide sequence: TGTGCCAGCAGCGTAGACCCCCAGGGCGGGTTCTACGAGCAGTACTTC.

The J gene is TRBJ1-2, the V gene TRBV30; no firm D call. V was clipped by 4 bases and J by 6 bases, with 12 bases between them. The germline gives CDR1 GTSNPN, CDR2 SVGIG (reference sequence). This CDR3 has 12 residues. For the CDR3, the DNA is TGTGCCTGGAACCCAGGCGCAGATGGCTACACCTTC. Translation gives CAWNPGADGYTF.

V and J are TRBV27 and TRBJ1-2; D remains unclear. Germline assignment: CDR1 MNHEY and CDR2 SMNVEV (reference sequence). CDR3 length: 13 residues. V dropped 2 bases and J dropped 4 bases, with 8 bases sitting between them. The CDR3 here is CASSLNGIYGYTF. As DNA, the CDR3 is TGTGCCAGCAGTTTAAACGGCATCTATGGCTACACCTTC.

Concerning this clone itself: Other DNA sequences in this specimen translate into the identical CDR3. This chain links TRBV29-1 with TRBJ2-7, with 12 positions matching TRBD2. The CDR3 consists of 14 residues. Germline V lookup: CDR1 SQVTM, CDR2 ANQGSEA. J lost 3 bases, V lost 6 bases, and 6 bases had no gene match. The CDR3 DNA reads as TGCAGCGTGGAGCTAGCGGGGGGGAACTACGAGCAGTACTTC. Translation: CSVELAGGNYEQYF.

This clone showed up just a few times. The genes are TRBV29-1 and TRBJ1-3; D gene unclear. The CDR3 runs to 11 residues. The germline V gene encodes CDR1 SQVTM and CDR2 ANQGSEA. DNA for the CDR3: TGCTTAGCGGGAGATGGAAACACCATATATTTT. Encoded protein: CLAGDGNTIYF.

This clone was seen only a few times. The V call is TRBV4-1, the J call TRBJ2-1; 7 positions agree with TRBD2. This CDR3 comprises 17 residues. The V and J ends lost 0 bases and 5 bases, in that order; junction bases with no gene match: 10. The germline V gene encodes CDR1 MGHRA and CDR2 YSYEKL. CDR3 bases: TGCGCCAGCAGCCAAGATCAAGGCAAGGGGAGGGACAATGAGCAGTTCTTC. Protein: CASSQDQGKGRDNEQFF.

Only a few counts were recorded for this clone. The V call is TRBV4-2, the J call TRBJ2-5; either TRBD1 or TRBD2 may supply D (5 bases each). V gave up 1 base and J gave up 1 base, with 16 bases separating them. The CDR3 has 17 amino acids. The germline gives CDR1 LGHNA, CDR2 YNFKEQ. The CDR3 region is CASSQGLGVGLQETQYF. DNA for the CDR3: TGTGCCAGCAGCCAAGGACTGGGGGTGGGGCTCCAAGAGACCCAGTACTTC.

V gene TRBV27 combines with J gene TRBJ2-5, with 9 positions matching TRBD2. The CDR3 sequence is 14 residues long. Germline V gives CDR1 MNHEY, CDR2 SMNVEV (reference sequence). The V and J ends lost 8 bases and 4 bases, in that order; junction bases with no gene match: 8. Written as DNA, the CDR3 is TGTGCCAGCGGGCTGGTAGCGGGGGTAGAGACCCAGTACTTC. Protein: CASGLVAGVETQYF.

J is TRBJ2-7 and V is TRBV9; TRBD1 might be the D (6 bases). V lost 0 bases, J lost 3 bases, and 13 bases lay in between. The CDR3 totals 15 residues. The V gene's germline CDR1 is SGDLS and CDR2 YYNGEE. As DNA, the CDR3 is TGTGCCAGCAGCGTAGATAGGGGGTCAGGCTACGAGCAGTACTTC. Encoded protein: CASSVDRGSGYEQYF.

The chain employs TRBV27 and TRBJ2-7; D is perhaps TRBD1 (6 bases). V was pared by 10 bases and J by 5 bases, with 15 bases between. This CDR3 is built from 12 residues. Germline V gene data show CDR1 as MNHEY and CDR2 as SMNVEV (reference sequence). The CDR3: CATGQRTHEQYF. The CDR3 DNA sequence: TGTGCCACAGGACAGCGAACCCACGAGCAGTACTTC.

The chain combines TRBV27 with TRBJ1-2; D unclear. This CDR3 has 13 amino acids. V lost 2 bases and J lost 4, with 8 bases in between. Germline-derived CDR1 and CDR2 are MNHEY and SMNVEV (reference sequence). For the CDR3, the DNA is TGTGCCAGCAGTTTAAGGAACGGCTATGGCTACACCTTC. Its translation is CASSLRNGYGYTF.

Only a few counts were recorded for this clone. The chain links TRBV15 to TRBJ1-4; 11 nucleotides match TRBD1. From germline, CDR1 is LNHNV and CDR2 YYDKDF (reference sequence). The V gene end was trimmed by 5 bases and the J gene end by 5 bases; junction bases not matched to a gene: 4. The CDR3 extends over 15 amino acids. CDR3 loop: CATSGRDRGNEKLFF. The DNA for the CDR3 is TGTGCCACCAGCGGCCGGGACAGGGGGAATGAAAAACTGTTTTTT.

Of note for this clone: The identical CDR3 is also encoded by other nucleotide sequences in the sample. The chain uses TRBV29-1 and TRBJ1-2; 8 bases match TRBD1. V lost 6 bases and J lost 6; bases outside the gene matches: 3. The CDR3 consists of 11 residues. Germline values: CDR1 SQVTM, CDR2 ANQGSEA. This CDR3 is CSVGQGDGYTF. As DNA, the CDR3 is TGCAGCGTCGGACAGGGAGATGGCTACACCTTC. The variable domain in full, completed from reference TRBV29-1 and TRBJ1-2, reads SAVISQKPSRDICQRGTSLTIQCQVDSQVTMMFWYRQQPGQSLTLIATANQGSEATYESGFVIDKFPISRPNLTFSTLTVSNMSPEDSSIYLCSVGQGDGYTFGSGTRLTVV.

This clone came up a few times. The chain links TRBV6-5 to TRBJ2-2; D gene ambiguous. Trimming pared 2 bases from V and 4 bases from J, leaving 2 bases between. The CDR3 runs to 12 residues. CDR1 and CDR2 from the germline V gene are MNHEY and SVGAGI. CDR3 coding DNA: TGTGCCAGCAGTTACCGCACCGGGGAGCTGTTTTTT. Its protein is CASSYRTGELFF.

This clone was observed a few times. The chain recombines TRBV7-9 with TRBJ1-1, with a tentative D call TRBD1 (5 bases). There are 12 residues in the CDR3. Germline CDR1 and CDR2: SEHNR and FQNEAQ (reference sequence). Trimming cost V 10 bases and J 1 base, with 10 bases left between them. Here the CDR3 DNA reads TGTGCCATCCAGAGGGGGAACACTGAAGCTTTCTTT. Translating gives CAIQRGNTEAFF.

The rearrangement joins TRBV7-2 to TRBJ2-3; D may be TRBD1 (6 bases). Germline values: CDR1 SGHTA, CDR2 FQGNSA. V lost 5 bases, J lost 2 bases, and 17 bases lay in between. This CDR3 region has 16 residues. This CDR3 is CASSRTSRGATDTQYF. DNA for the CDR3: TGTGCCAGCAGCCGCACGAGCAGGGGAGCCACAGATACGCAGTATTTT. Full variable domain (remainder filled in from reference TRBV7-2 and TRBJ2-3): GAGVSQSPSNKVTEKGKDVELRCDPISGHTALYWYRQSLGQGLEFLIYFQGNSAPDKSGLPSDRFSAERTGGSVSTLTIQRTQQEDSAVYLCASSRTSRGATDTQYFGPGTRLTVL.

The chain recombines TRBV13 with TRBJ1-1; D is unresolved. The CDR3 consists of 14 residues. V was shortened by 5 bases and J by 8 bases, with 18 bases between the two germline ends. Germline loops: CDR1 PRHDT, CDR2 FYEKMQ (reference sequence). The CDR3 loop reads CASSEGRRVSEAFF. The DNA of the CDR3 is TGTGCCAGCAGCGAAGGGCGAAGGGTTTCCGAAGCTTTCTTT.